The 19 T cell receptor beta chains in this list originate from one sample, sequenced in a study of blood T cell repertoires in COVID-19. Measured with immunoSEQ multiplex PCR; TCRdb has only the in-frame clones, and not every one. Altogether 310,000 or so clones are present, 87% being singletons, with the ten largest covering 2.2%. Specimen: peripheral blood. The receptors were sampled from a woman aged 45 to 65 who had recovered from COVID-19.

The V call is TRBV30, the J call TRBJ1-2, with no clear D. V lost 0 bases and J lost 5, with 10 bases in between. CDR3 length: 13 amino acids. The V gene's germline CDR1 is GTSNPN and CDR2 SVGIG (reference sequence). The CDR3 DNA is TGTGCCTGGAGTGTTCGGGAATCGTATGGCTACACCTTC. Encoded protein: CAWSVRESYGYTF. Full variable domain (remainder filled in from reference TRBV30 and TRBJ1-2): SQTIHQWPATLVQPVGSPLSLECTVEGTSNPNLYWYRQAAGRGLQLLFYSVGIGQISSEVPQNLSASRPQDRQFILSSKKLLLSDSGFYLCAWSVRESYGYTFGSGTRLTVV.

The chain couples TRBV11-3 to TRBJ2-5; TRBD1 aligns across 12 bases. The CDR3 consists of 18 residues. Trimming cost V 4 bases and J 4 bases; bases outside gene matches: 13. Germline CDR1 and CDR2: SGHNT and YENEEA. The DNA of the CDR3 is TGTGCCAGCAGCTCCGGAAGACCGGGACAGGGGGCAGGAGAGACCCAGTACTTC. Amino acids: CASSSGRPGQGAGETQYF.

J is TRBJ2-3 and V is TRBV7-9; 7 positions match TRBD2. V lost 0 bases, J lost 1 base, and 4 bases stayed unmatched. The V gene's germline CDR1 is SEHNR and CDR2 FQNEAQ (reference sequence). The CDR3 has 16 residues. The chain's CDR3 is CASSLAAGRRTDTQYF. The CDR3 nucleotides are TGTGCCAGCAGCTTAGCTGCCGGGAGGCGCACAGATACGCAGTATTTT.

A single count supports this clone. As DNA, the CDR3 is TGCGCCAGCAGCCAAGATTCAGGGTACGGAAACACCATATATTTT. Translated, it gives CASSQDSGYGNTIYF. The chain links TRBV4-3 to TRBJ1-3, with a weak D call TRBD1 (5 bases). The V gene's germline CDR1 is LGHNA and CDR2 YSLEER. Trimming removed 0 bases from V and 4 bases from J, with 10 bases in between. This CDR3 has 15 amino acids.

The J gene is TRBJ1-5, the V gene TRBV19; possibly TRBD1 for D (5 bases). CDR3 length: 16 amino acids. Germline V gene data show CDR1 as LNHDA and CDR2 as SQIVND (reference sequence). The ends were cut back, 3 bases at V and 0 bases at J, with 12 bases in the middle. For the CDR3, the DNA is TGTGCCAGTAGTATTTGGACACCATATAGCAATCAGCCCCAGCATTTT. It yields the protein CASSIWTPYSNQPQHF.

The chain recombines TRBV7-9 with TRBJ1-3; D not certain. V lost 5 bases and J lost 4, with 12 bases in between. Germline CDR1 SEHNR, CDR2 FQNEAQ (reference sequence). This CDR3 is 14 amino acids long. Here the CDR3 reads CASSLPSRGNTIYF. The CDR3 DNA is TGTGCCAGCAGCCTACCCTCCCGAGGAAACACCATATATTTT.

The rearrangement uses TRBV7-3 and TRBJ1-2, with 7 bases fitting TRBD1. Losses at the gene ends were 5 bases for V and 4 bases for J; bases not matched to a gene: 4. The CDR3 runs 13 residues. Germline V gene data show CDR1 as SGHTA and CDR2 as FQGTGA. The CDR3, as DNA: TGTGCCAGCAGCCAGGGACAGACCTATGGCTACACCTTC. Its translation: CASSQGQTYGYTF.

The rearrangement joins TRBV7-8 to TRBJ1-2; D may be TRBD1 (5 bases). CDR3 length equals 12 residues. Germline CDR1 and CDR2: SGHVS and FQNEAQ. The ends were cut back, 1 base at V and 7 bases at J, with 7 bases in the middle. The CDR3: CASSLDRSGYTF. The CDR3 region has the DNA TGTGCCAGCAGCTTAGACAGGTCTGGCTACACCTTC.

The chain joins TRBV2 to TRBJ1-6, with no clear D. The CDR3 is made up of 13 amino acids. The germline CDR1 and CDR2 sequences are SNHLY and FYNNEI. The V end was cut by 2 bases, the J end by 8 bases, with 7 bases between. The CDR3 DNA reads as TGTGCCAGCAGTGAACGGGTGCATTCACCCCTCCACTTT. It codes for CASSERVHSPLHF.

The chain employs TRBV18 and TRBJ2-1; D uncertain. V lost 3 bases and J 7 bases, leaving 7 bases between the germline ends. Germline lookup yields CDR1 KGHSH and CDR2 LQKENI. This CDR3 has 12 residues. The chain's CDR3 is CASSPSVNEQFF. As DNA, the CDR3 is TGTGCCAGCTCACCTTCAGTTAATGAGCAGTTCTTC.

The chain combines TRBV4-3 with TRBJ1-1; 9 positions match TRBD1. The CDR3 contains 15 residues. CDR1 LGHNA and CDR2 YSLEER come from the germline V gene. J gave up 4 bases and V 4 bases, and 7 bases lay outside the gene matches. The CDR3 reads CASSPKRDRVTEAFF. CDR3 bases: TGCGCCAGCAGCCCTAAGAGGGACAGGGTCACTGAAGCTTTCTTT.

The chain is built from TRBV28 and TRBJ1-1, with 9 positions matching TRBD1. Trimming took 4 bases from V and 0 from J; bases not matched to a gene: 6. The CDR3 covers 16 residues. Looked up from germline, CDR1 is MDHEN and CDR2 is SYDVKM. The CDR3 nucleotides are TGTGCCAGCAGTTCGGGGGGACAGGGCATGAACACTGAAGCTTTCTTT. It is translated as CASSSGGQGMNTEAFF.

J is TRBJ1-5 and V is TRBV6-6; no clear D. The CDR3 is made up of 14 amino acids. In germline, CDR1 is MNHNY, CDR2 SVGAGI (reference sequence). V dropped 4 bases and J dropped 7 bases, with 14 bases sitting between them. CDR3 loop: CASSSGGVRQPQHF. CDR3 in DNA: TGTGCCAGCAGTTCCGGCGGTGTTCGGCAGCCCCAGCATTTT.

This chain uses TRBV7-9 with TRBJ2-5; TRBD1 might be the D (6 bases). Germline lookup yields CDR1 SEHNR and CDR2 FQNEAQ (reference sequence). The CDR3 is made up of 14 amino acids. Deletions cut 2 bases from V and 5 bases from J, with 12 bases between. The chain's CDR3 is CASSLSTGRETQYF. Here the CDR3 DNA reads TGTGCCAGCAGCTTAAGTACAGGGCGGGAGACCCAGTACTTC. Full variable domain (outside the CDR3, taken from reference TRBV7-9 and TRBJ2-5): DTGVSQNPRHKITKRGQNVTFRCDPISEHNRLYWYRQTLGQGPEFLTYFQNEAQLEKSRLLSDRFSAERPKGSFSTLEIQRTEQGDSAMYLCASSLSTGRETQYFGPGTRLLVL.

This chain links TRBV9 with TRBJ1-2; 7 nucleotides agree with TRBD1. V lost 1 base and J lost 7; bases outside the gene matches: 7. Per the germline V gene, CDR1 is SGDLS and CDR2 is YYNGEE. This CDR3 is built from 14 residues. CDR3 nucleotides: TGTGCCAGCAGCGTAAGGGGGCTACCGGGTGGCTACACCTTC. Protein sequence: CASSVRGLPGGYTF.

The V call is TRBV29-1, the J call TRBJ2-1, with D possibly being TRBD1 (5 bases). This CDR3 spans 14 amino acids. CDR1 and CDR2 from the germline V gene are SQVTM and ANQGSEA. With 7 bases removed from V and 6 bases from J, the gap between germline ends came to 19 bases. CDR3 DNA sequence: TGCAGCGGGATCTACAGGCTTACAGCCAATGAGCAGTTCTTC. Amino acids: CSGIYRLTANEQFF.

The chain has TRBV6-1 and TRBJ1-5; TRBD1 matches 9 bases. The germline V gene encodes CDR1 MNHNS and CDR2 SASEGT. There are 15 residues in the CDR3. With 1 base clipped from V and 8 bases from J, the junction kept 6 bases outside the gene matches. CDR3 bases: TGTGCCAGCAGTGAAGGGGACAGGGAATGGGAGCCCCAGCATTTT. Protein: CASSEGDREWEPQHF.

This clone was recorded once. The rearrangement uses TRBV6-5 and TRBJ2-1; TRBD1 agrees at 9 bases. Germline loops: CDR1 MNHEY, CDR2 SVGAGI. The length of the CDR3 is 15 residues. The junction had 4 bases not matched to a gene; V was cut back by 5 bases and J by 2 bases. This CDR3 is CASSRRQGAYNEQFF. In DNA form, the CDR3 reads TGTGCCAGCAGTAGGAGACAGGGGGCCTACAATGAGCAGTTCTTC.

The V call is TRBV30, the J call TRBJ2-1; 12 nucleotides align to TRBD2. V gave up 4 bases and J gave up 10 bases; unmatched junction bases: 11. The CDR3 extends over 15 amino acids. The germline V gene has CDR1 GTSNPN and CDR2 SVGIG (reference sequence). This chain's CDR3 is CAWNRLAGESKEQFF. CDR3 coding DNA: TGTGCCTGGAACCGACTAGCGGGAGAATCAAAGGAGCAGTTCTTC.